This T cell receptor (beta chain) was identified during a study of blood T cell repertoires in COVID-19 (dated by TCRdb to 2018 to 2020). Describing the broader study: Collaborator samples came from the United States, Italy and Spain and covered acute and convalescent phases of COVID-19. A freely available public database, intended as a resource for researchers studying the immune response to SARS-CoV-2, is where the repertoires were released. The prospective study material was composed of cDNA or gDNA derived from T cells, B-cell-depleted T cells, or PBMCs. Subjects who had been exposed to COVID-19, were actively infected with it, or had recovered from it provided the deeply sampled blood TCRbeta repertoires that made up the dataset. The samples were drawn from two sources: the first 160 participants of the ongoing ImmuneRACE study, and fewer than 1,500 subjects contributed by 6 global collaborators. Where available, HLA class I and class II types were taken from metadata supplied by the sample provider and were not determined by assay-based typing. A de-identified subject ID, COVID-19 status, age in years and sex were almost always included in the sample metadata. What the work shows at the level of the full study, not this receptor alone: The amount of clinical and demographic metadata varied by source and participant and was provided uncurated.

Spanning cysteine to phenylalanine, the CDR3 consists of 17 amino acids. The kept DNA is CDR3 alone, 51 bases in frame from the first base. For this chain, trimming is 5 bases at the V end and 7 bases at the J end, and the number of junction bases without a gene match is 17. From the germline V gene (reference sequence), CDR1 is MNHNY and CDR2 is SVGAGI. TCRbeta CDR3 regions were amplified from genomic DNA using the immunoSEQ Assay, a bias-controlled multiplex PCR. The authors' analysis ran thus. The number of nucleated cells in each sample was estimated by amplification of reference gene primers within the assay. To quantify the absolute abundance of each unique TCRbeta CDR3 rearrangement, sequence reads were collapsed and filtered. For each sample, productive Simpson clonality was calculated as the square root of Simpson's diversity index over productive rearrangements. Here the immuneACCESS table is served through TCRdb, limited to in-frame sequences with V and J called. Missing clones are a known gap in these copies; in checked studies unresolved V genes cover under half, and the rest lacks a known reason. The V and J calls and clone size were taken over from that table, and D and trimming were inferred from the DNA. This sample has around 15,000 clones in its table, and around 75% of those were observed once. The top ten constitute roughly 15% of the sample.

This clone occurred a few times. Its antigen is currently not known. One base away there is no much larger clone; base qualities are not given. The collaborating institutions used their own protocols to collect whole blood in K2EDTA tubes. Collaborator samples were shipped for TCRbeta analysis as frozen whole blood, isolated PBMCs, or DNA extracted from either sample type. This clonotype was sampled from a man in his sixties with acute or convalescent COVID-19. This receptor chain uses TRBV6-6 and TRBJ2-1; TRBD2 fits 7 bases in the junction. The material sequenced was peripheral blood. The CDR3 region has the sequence CASSPHRASGRRNEQFF. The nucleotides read TGTGCCAGCAGTCCTCACCGGGCTAGCGGTCGTAGGAATGAGCAGTTCTTC.